The clone carrying this T cell receptor beta chain was observed a handful of times. The antigen is not known. Time point indicated: newly diagnosed GD, antithyroid drugs for less than 3 months. The authors made the TCR library using RNA they extracted from PBMCs. The patients were enrolled through endocrinology in Xi'an, China. In germline, CDR1 is MGHRA, CDR2 YSYEKL. The CDR3 contains 16 residues. The ends lost 2 bases at V and 6 bases at J; junction bases unmatched: 6. The entry originates in a study of regulatory T cells in long-lasting Graves disease. Study-wide context: Newly diagnosed Graves' patients had taken antithyroid drugs under 3 months.

General study results and limits: There were preferences for TRBV28, TRBJ1-2 and TRBJ2-5 in persistent disease.

Researchers made TCR beta libraries by using iRepertoire HTBI primers and running Arm-PCR on CDR3 regions. Each CDR3 protein is one row after TCRdb ran MiXCR on the multiplex PCR reads. Here the sample spans 350,000 to 450,000 distinct CDR3 sequences, 12% being singletons. These data also featured in a second study, about T cells in Graves' hyperthyroidism and ophthalmopathy. This second study says: Patients aged 18 to 65 had newly diagnosed hyperthyroidism that had lasted under 2 months.

Here the sequenced sample was peripheral blood mononuclear cells (PBMCs), taken at new diagnosis, from a patient treated with antithyroid drugs. This chain connects TRBV4-1 to TRBJ2-1; 11 bases are a match to TRBD2. This TCR was sampled from a woman aged 18-29 years with Graves disease. The chain's CDR3 is CASSQSLAGGGNEQFF. The DNA for the CDR3 is TGCGCCAGCAGCCAATCTCTAGCGGGGGGCGGCAATGAGCAGTTCTTC.